This T cell receptor beta chain was captured by sequencing in a study of T cell responses to AZD1222 COVID-19 vaccine. Assay used: immunoSEQ multiplex PCR; TCRdb lists only in-frame clones, some missing. The repertoire holds 150,000 or so clones, with about 89% as singletons. Concerning this clone itself: The target antigen is unknown.

Regarding the study as a whole: Reportedly, close to half of spike-specific TCRs are directed against unmutated variant regions. Donors were chiefly white British, with a greater number of females, and clonal diversity was perhaps underestimated.

The CDR3 covers 13 residues. Germline V lookup: CDR1 SGHVS, CDR2 FNYEAQ. Trimming removed 3 bases at V and 6 bases at J, with 9 bases between. This clonotype was obtained from an adult who received the AZD1222 COVID-19 vaccine. The sequencing used peripheral blood, collected 28 days after the second AZD1222 dose. The chain couples TRBV7-6 to TRBJ1-5; no clear D. The CDR3 nucleotides are TGTGCCAGCAGCTTGGAGGGAAGTCAGCCCCAGCATTTT. Protein product: CASSLEGSQPQHF. The variable domain in full, with the rest retrieved from reference TRBV7-6 and TRBJ1-5, is GAGVSQSPRYKVTKRGQDVALRCDPISGHVSLYWYRQALGQGPEFLTYFNYEAQQDKSGLPNDRFSAERPEGSISTLTIQRTEQRDSAMYRCASSLEGSQPQHFGDGTRLSIL.